This T cell receptor beta chain was identified during a study of T cells in Graves' hyperthyroidism and ophthalmopathy. TCR beta CDR3 region amplification was performed from RNA transcripts. First-round RT-PCR with HTBI primers amplified the TCR CDR3 region. TCRdb re-derived calls from the multiplex PCR reads in MiXCR, one entry per CDR3 protein. Among 300,000 or so distinct CDR3 sequences listed, about 20% were seen once. Clinical symptoms, serum thyroxine, TRAb, thyroid ultrasound and orbital computed tomography established diagnosis. In its sample, this clonotype was seen many times. The germline V and J ends were trimmed by 3 bases and 1 base, with 5 bases remaining between them. Germline V gene data show CDR1 as DFQATT and CDR2 as SNEGSKA (reference sequence). The CDR3 is 12 amino acids.

Input material: blood. The sequence came from a woman in her fifties or sixties with Graves' hyperthyroidism. The chain carries TRBV20-1 and TRBJ2-3; a possible D gene is TRBD2 (5 bases). The CDR3: CSASGGTDTQYF. The CDR3 coding sequence is TGCAGTGCTAGCGGGGGCACAGATACGCAGTATTTT.